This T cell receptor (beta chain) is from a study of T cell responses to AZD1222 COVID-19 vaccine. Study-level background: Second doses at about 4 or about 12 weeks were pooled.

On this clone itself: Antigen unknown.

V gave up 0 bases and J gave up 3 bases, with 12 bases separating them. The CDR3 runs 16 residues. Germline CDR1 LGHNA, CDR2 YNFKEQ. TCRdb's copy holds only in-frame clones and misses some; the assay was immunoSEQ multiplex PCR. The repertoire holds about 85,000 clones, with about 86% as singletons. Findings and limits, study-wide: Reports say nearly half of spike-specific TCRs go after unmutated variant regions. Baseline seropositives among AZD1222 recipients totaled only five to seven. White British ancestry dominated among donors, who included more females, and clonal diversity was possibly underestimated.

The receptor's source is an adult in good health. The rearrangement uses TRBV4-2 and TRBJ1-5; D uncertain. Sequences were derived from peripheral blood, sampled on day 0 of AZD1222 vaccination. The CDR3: CASSQEEGGINQPQHF. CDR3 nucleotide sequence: TGTGCCAGCAGCCAAGAGGAGGGAGGGATCAATCAGCCCCAGCATTTT.